The present TCR beta chain was sequenced within a study of Graves' ophthalmopathy and Graves' hyperthyroidism. The table lists this clonotype with many counts. CDR3 length: 14 amino acids. Germline values: CDR1 MDHEN, CDR2 SYDVKM. The V segment lost 3 bases and the J segment 0 bases; nucleotides outside the gene matches: 1. Investigators amplified TCR beta CDR3 regions from RNA transcripts. In the first round, RT-PCR was carried out with HTBI primers, and a multiplex PCR formed the second round. A single record per CDR3 protein comes from TCRdb applying MiXCR to the multiplex PCR reads. Found here are just over 600,000 distinct CDR3 sequences, over 20% of them singletons; the top ten hold more than 5.5%. Stable hyperthyroidism meant no ophthalmopathy within 18 months of follow-up. Hyperthyroidism patients, aged 18 to 65, were newly diagnosed, under 2 months' duration. Other autoimmune disease, uncontrolled infection, pregnancy and lactation led to exclusion.

The sample comprised peripheral blood. V gene TRBV28 combines with J gene TRBJ1-2; the match to TRBD1 covers 7 bases. The sequence derives from a woman between 18 and 29 years old with stable Graves' hyperthyroidism. Some clones in this sample may be carry-over from other donors' samples. The CDR3 protein is CASSLGTANYGYTF. CDR3 coding DNA: TGTGCCAGCAGTTTGGGGACAGCTAACTATGGCTACACCTTC.